The clone carrying this T cell receptor beta chain was seen a single time. Its specificity is not known. Deep-level settings were used for running the assay. In the original workflow: Sequence data from immunoSEQ were junction-only and lacked quality scores; consequently, filtering differed. Profiled with immunoSEQ multiplex PCR; TCRdb holds only in-frame clones, not every one. V, J and clone size are those of that table, while D and trimming were read from the DNA. Of approximately 2,200,000 clones in the sample, roughly 91% were seen once. The data were obtained in a study of shared clonotypes between healthy human individuals. Cells designated naive CD8 were CD45RO-negative and were positively selected for CCR7, with terminally differentiated effector memory CD45RA+ cells excluded. Germline V gene data show CDR1 as MNHEY and CDR2 as SMNVEV (reference sequence). Deletions cut 10 bases from V and 4 bases from J, with 17 bases between. The CDR3 length is 14 residues.

Points from the study as a whole: The authors sampled blood alone, and tissue repertoires likely differ. Larger estimated richness was generally seen in naive subsets than in memory subsets.

The source of this sequence is a man aged 18 to 30 in good health. Some clones in this sample may be carry-over from other donors' samples. The sample comprised naive CD8+ T cells from PBMCs. This chain uses TRBV27 with TRBJ2-1; D ambiguous. The DNA for the CDR3 is TGTGCCACCGCCCGAGAACTGGCATACAATGAGCAGTTCTTC. Its protein is CATARELAYNEQFF.